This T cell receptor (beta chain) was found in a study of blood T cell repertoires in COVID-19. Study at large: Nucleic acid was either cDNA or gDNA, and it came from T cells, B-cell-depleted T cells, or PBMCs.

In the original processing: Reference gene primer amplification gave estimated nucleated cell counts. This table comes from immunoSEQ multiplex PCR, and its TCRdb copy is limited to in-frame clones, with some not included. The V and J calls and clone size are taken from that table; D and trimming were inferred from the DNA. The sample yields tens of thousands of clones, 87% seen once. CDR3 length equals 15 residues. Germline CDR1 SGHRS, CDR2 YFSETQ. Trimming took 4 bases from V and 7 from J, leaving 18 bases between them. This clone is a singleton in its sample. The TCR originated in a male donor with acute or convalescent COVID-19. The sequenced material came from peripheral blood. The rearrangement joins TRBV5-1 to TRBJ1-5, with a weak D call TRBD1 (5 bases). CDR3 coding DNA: TGCGCCAGCAGCCCCGGGGGAAGGGCTGAGCAGCCCCAGCATTTT. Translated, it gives CASSPGGRAEQPQHF.